This T cell receptor (beta chain) was sequenced for a study of cytomegalovirus exposure and HLA in healthy donors. V was shortened by 4 bases and J by 0 bases, with 10 bases between the two germline ends. Germline V gives CDR1 SEHNR, CDR2 FQNEAQ (reference sequence). The CDR3 has 15 residues. PCR involved 60 Vbeta and 13 Jbeta primers. This table comes from immunoSEQ multiplex PCR, and its TCRdb copy is limited to in-frame clones, with some not included. Here the sample spans about 190,000 clones, approximately 79% being singletons. As regards this clone: Its antigen is currently unknown.

Findings and caveats of the study: Per a later analysis, roughly 17,000 TCR beta sequences showed association with HLA alleles at 0.05 false discovery rate. Indistinguishable V segments, including TRBV6-2 and TRBV6-3, were excluded.

The clonotype originates from a woman aged 18-30 years in good health and CMV-seronegative. The V call is TRBV7-9, the J call TRBJ2-4; D possibly corresponds to TRBD1 (6 bases). The sample consisted of PBMCs. In nucleotides, the CDR3 is TGTGCCAGCAGCTCGAACAGGGAAGCCAAAAACATTCAGTACTTC. Amino acids: CASSSNREAKNIQYF. The full variable domain, its missing parts supplied by reference TRBV7-9 and TRBJ2-4, is DTGVSQNPRHKITKRGQNVTFRCDPISEHNRLYWYRQTLGQGPEFLTYFQNEAQLEKSRLLSDRFSAERPKGSFSTLEIQRTEQGDSAMYLCASSSNREAKNIQYFGAGTRLSVL.